This T cell receptor beta chain appears in the sequencing data of a study of blood T cells in healthy people across ages. The overall study: Template switching recovered approximately one barcoded beta molecule for every two T cells.

Donors each provided 9.5 to 10 milliliters of peripheral blood. Sample-barcoded 5' priming and a J-beta primer mix drove a second PCR of roughly 6 to 12 cycles. Each CDR3 protein is one row after TCRdb ran MiXCR on the 5' RACE reads. Of roughly 500,000 distinct CDR3 sequences in the sample, 25% to 30% are singletons; the top ten hold about 18%. Looked up from germline, CDR1 is WSHSY and CDR2 is SAAADI. Trimming stripped 3 bases from V and 5 bases from J, with 8 bases between. This CDR3 spans 13 amino acids. V is TRBV10-2 and J is TRBJ1-5, with D uncertain. The sequence came from a woman aged 70-85 years in good health. Sequenced sample: blood. The CDR3 DNA reads TGCGCCAGCAGTGATGGGGTCTATCAGCCCCAGCATTTT. Translated, it gives CASSDGVYQPQHF.